The present T cell receptor beta chain was sequenced within a study of blood T cell repertoires in COVID-19. Study summary: Sites in the United States, Italy and Spain provided acute and convalescent COVID-19 samples. Sources were T cells, B-cell-depleted T cells, or PBMCs; the material itself was cDNA or gDNA.

In the original analysis: Amplified reference gene primers provided the basis for estimating nucleated cell counts. The repertoire was sequenced with immunoSEQ multiplex PCR; TCRdb's copy has only in-frame clones and lacks some. D and trimming come from the DNA, and the V and J calls and clone size come from that table. This table holds 50,000 to 65,000 clones, about four fifths found once. The trim removed 4 bases at V and 4 bases at J, leaving 9 bases unmatched. Germline lookup yields CDR1 SGHAT and CDR2 FQNNGV. The CDR3 consists of 15 residues. This clone was observed a handful of times. The J gene is TRBJ2-7, the V gene TRBV11-2, with 8 bases that match TRBD1. Sequenced sample: peripheral blood. The clonotype was recovered from a woman aged 55 to 70 with acute or convalescent COVID-19. This CDR3 reads CASSYDRGPRYEQYF. CDR3 in DNA: TGTGCCAGCAGCTACGACAGGGGCCCCCGATACGAGCAGTACTTC. Based on the CDR3 plus reference TRBV11-2 and TRBJ2-7, the full variable domain is EAGVAQSPRYKIIEKRQSVAFWCNPISGHATLYWYQQILGQGPKLLIQFQNNGVVDDSQLPKDRFSAERLKGVDSTLKIQPAKLEDSAVYLCASSYDRGPRYEQYFGPGTRLTVT.